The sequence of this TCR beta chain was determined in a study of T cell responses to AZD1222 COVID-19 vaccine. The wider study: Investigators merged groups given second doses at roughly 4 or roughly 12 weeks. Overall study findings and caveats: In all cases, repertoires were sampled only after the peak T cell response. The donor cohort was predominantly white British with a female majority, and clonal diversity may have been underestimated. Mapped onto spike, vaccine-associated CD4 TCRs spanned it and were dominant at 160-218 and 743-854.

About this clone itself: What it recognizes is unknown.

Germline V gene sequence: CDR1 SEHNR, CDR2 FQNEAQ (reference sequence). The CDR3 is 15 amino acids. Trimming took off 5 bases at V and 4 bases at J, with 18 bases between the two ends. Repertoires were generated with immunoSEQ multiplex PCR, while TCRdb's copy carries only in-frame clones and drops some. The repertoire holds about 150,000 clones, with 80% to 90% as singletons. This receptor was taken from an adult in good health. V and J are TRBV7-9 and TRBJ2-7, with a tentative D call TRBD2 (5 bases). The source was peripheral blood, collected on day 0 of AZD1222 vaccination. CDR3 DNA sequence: TGTGCCAGCAGCATCCATGGACTGCTGGGGTACGAGCAGTACTTC. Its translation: CASSIHGLLGYEQYF.